This TCR beta chain was identified during a study of blood T cell repertoires in COVID-19. Across the study: Collection of acute and convalescent COVID-19 samples took place in the United States, Italy and Spain. T cells, B-cell-depleted T cells, or PBMCs provided the cDNA or gDNA that served as material.

For recovered donors of Cohort 3, there were two negative PCRs, clearance, or symptom resolution. Authors' methods: Estimates of nucleated cell counts were drawn from the amplification of reference gene primers. Measured with immunoSEQ multiplex PCR; TCRdb has only the in-frame clones, and not every one. V, J and clone size are those of that table, while D and trimming were read from the DNA. The repertoire holds about 270,000 clones, with approximately 92% as singletons. Trimming removed 1 base from V and 2 bases from J, with 10 bases in between. This CDR3 comprises 14 residues. Germline lookup yields CDR1 SGHNT and CDR2 YYREEE (reference sequence).

Source material: PBMCs or T cells enriched from blood (not recorded which). The chain employs TRBV5-4 and TRBJ2-7; TRBD1 is a possible D gene (5 bases). This clonotype originated in a woman under 30 who had recovered from COVID-19. CDR3 loop: CASSLNPGPYEQYF. The CDR3 DNA reads as TGTGCCAGCAGCTTGAATCCAGGGCCCTACGAGCAGTACTTC.